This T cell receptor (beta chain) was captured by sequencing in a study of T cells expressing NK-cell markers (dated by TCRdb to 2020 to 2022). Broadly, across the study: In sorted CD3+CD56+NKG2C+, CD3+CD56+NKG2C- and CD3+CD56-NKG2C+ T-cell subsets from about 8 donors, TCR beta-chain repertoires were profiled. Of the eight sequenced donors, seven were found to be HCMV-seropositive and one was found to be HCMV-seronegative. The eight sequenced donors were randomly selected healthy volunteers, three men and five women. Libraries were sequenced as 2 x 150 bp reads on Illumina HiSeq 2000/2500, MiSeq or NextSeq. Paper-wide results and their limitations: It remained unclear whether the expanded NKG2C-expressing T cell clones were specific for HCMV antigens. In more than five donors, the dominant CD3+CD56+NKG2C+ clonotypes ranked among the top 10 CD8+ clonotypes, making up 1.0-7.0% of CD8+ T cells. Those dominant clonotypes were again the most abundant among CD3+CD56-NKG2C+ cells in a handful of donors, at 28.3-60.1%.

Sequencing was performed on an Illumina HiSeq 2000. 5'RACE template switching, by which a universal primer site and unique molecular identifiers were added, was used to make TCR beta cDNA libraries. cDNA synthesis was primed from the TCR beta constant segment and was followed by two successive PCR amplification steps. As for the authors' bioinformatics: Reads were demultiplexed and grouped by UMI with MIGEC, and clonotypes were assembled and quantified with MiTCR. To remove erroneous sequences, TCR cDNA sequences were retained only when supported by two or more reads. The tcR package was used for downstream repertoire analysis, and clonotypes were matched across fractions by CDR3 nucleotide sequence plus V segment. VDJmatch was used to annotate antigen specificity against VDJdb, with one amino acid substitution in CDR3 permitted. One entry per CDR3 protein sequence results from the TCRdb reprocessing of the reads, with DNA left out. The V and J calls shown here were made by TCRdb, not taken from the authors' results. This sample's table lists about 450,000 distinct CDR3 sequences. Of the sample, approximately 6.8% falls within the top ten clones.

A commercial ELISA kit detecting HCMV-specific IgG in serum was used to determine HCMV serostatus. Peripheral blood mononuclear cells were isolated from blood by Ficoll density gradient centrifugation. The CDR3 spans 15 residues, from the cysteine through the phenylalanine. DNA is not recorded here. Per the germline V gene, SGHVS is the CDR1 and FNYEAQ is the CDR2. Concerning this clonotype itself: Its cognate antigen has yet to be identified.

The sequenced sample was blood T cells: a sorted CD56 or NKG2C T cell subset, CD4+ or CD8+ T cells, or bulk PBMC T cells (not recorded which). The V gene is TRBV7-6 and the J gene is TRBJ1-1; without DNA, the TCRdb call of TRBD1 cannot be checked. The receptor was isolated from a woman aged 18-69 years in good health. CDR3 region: CASSPGDLRGTEAFF.